This TCR beta chain originates from a study of CD8+ T cells in alopecia areata. Study information: At a dose of 5 to 10 mg twice daily, oral tofacitinib was given to treated patients.

Looked up from germline, CDR1 is SQVTM and CDR2 is ANQGSEA. Trimming cost V 6 bases and J 11 bases; bases outside gene matches: 12. This CDR3 has 12 amino acids. Reverse transcription of extracted RNA yielded cDNA, which provided the sequencing template. Here immunoSEQ multiplex PCR was the method, and the copy in TCRdb shows in-frame clones only, minus some. This table has more than 200,000 clones, around three fifths appearing once. Treatment: oral pan-JAK inhibitor, 5-10 mg twice daily. The origin of this receptor is a human donor with alopecia areata. The chain has TRBV29-1 and TRBJ1-1; TRBD1 matches 7 bases. Sequencing used CD4+ T cells sorted from blood, obtained at week 4, from a patient treated with tofacitinib. As DNA, the CDR3 is TGCAGCGTGGACGGGGACAGTAGTGTCGCTTTCTTT. This translates into CSVDGDSSVAFF.